This T cell receptor (beta chain) was obtained from a study of shared clonotypes between healthy human individuals. Study in general: For every donor, three CD4 naive, three CD4 memory, two CD8 naive and one CD8 memory plates were used. General observations from the study: Sample collection involved blood only; tissue repertoires are likely different. What limited the represented genetic and exposure-history diversity was the small number of donors.

V was clipped by 8 bases and J by 9 bases, with 8 bases between them. The CDR3 covers 10 residues. Germline V gene sequence: CDR1 SGHTA, CDR2 FQGNSA. This table comes from immunoSEQ multiplex PCR, and its TCRdb copy is limited to in-frame clones, with some not included. This table holds some 2,400,000 clones, roughly 95% found once. In the case of this clone: Its antigen is as yet unknown.

The TCR sequence derives from a man aged 18 to 35 in good health. Sequenced material: naive CD4+ T cells sorted from blood. Subset given: CD45RA+ positively selected. The chain uses TRBV7-2 and TRBJ2-1; weak D call: TRBD2 (5 bases). CDR3 sequence: CASGRGEQFF. CDR3 in DNA: TGTGCCAGCGGTCGGGGTGAGCAGTTCTTC.